These 30 T cell receptor beta chains share one sample of origin, sequenced in a study of cytomegalovirus exposure and HLA in healthy donors. Vbeta (60) and Jbeta (13) primers were used in the PCR. Profiling relied on immunoSEQ multiplex PCR, and the TCRdb table lists in-frame clones only, not all of them. Of about 190,000 clones listed, roughly 70% are singletons. Sequencing was carried out using PBMCs. Receptor source: a woman aged 25-40 years in good health and CMV-seronegative.

The DNA for the CDR3 is TGTGCCAGCAGCTTATCGGGGACTAGTCGAGACGAGCAGTACTTC. Translated, it gives CASSLSGTSRDEQYF. The chain has TRBV5-4 and TRBJ2-7; 8 bases are shared with TRBD2. Germline assignment: CDR1 SGHNT and CDR2 YYREEE (reference sequence). The V and J ends lost 2 bases and 5 bases, in that order; junction bases with no gene match: 9. The CDR3 has 15 amino acids.

The rearrangement joins TRBV6-1 to TRBJ2-1; a possible D gene is TRBD1 (6 bases). Germline V CDR1 and CDR2: MNHNS, SASEGT. This CDR3 region has 17 residues. V gave up 1 base and J gave up 5 bases, with 18 bases separating them. The CDR3 loop is CASSEVGFGTMDNEQFF. CDR3 bases: TGTGCCAGCAGTGAAGTGGGTTTCGGGACAATGGACAATGAGCAGTTCTTC.

The chain joins TRBV4-1 to TRBJ1-2, with a possible D match to TRBD1 (6 bases). CDR1 and CDR2 (germline): MGHRA, YSYEKL. Deletions cut 2 bases from V and 8 bases from J, with 21 bases between. This CDR3 has 16 amino acids. DNA of the CDR3: TGCGCCAGCAGCCAAACCTTACCTCGGGCAGGGGCCGGCTACACCTTC. Protein sequence: CASSQTLPRAGAGYTF.

In this sample, this clone turned up a few times. This chain connects TRBV27 to TRBJ1-3, with D maybe TRBD1 (5 bases). This CDR3 has 18 amino acids. CDR1 is MNHEY and CDR2 is SMNVEV in the germline V gene (reference sequence). The germline V and J ends were trimmed by 1 base and 2 bases, with 18 bases remaining between them. The CDR3 loop reads CASSLFGRAVGTGNTIYF. Written as DNA, the CDR3 is TGTGCCAGCAGTTTATTCGGCAGGGCGGTGGGAACTGGAAACACCATATATTTT.

This chain joins TRBV4-1 and TRBJ2-7; TRBD2 matches 11 bases. Per the germline V gene, CDR1 is MGHRA and CDR2 is YSYEKL. V dropped 4 bases and J dropped 2; count of bases not matched to a gene: 4. The CDR3 has 15 amino acids. CDR3 protein: CASSRLAGPTYEQYF. Here the CDR3 DNA reads TGCGCCAGCAGCCGACTAGCGGGGCCTACCTACGAGCAGTACTTC.

The chain carries TRBV19 and TRBJ1-2; 10 bases map to TRBD1. With 9 bases clipped from V and 7 bases from J, the junction kept 8 bases outside the gene matches. The CDR3 contains 13 residues. CDR1 and CDR2 (germline): LNHDA, SQIVND (reference sequence). For the CDR3, the DNA is TGTGCCAGCTTCGACAGGGGGCAAGGTGGCTACACCTTC. This encodes CASFDRGQGGYTF.

The gene calls are TRBV19 and TRBJ2-7; a weak D match, TRBD2 (6 bases). V was pared by 3 bases and J by 3 bases, with 12 bases between. The CDR3 covers 14 residues. Germline CDR1 is LNHDA and CDR2 is SQIVND (reference sequence). As DNA, the CDR3 is TGTGCCAGTAGTATTGGAGCGGAGGGCTACGAGCAGTACTTC. Its protein is CASSIGAEGYEQYF.

In this sample, this clone turned up a few times. The rearrangement uses TRBV19 and TRBJ1-4; no definite D call. V dropped 3 bases and J dropped 0 bases, with 8 bases sitting between them. This CDR3 is 15 amino acids long. Germline V lookup: CDR1 LNHDA, CDR2 SQIVND (reference sequence). This chain's CDR3 is CASSILAATNEKLFF. In nucleotides, the CDR3 is TGTGCCAGTAGTATTTTAGCAGCAACTAATGAAAAACTGTTTTTT.

The chain combines TRBV4-1 with TRBJ2-1, with 10 bases lining up with TRBD2. CDR3 size: 18 residues. The germline V gene has CDR1 MGHRA and CDR2 YSYEKL. V lost 0 bases and J lost 7; bases outside the gene matches: 12. CDR3 sequence (DNA): TGCGCCAGCAGCCAAGAGACGTTCAGCGGGAGGGCGAGTAATGAGCAGTTCTTC. It yields the protein CASSQETFSGRASNEQFF.

V usage is TRBV7-3 and J usage is TRBJ2-1; 11 bases are a match to TRBD2. There are 16 residues in the CDR3. V gave up 5 bases and J gave up 3 bases; unmatched junction bases: 6. From germline, CDR1 is SGHTA and CDR2 FQGTGA. CDR3 nucleotides: TGTGCCAGCAGCCCCCACGGGACTAGCGGCTACAATGAGCAGTTCTTC. It translates to CASSPHGTSGYNEQFF.

The chain joins TRBV6-6 to TRBJ2-1; the match to TRBD2 covers 7 bases. J was trimmed by 5 bases and V by 2 bases; bases with no gene match: 6. The CDR3 spans 15 residues. Germline CDR1 is MNHNY and CDR2 is SVGAGI (reference sequence). CDR3 loop: CASSYGGGGNNEQFF. DNA of the CDR3: TGTGCCAGCAGTTACGGCGGGGGAGGAAACAATGAGCAGTTCTTC.

The sample holds a few counts of this clone. The chain joins TRBV4-1 to TRBJ2-4; a possible D gene is TRBD1 (7 bases). Germline CDR1 is MGHRA and CDR2 is YSYEKL. The V and J ends lost 4 bases and 0 bases respectively, with 13 bases between them. The CDR3 is 16 residues long. The CDR3 protein is CASSPGGSLAKNIQYF. In DNA, the CDR3 is TGCGCCAGCAGCCCAGGGGGGTCCCTAGCCAAAAACATTCAGTACTTC.

Here the CDR3 DNA reads TGTGCCAGCAGCTTAACCGGGACAGGGAACGAGCAGTACTTC. It translates to CASSLTGTGNEQYF. The chain joins TRBV7-3 to TRBJ2-7, with 9 bases that match TRBD1. The V and J ends lost 0 bases and 5 bases, in that order; junction bases with no gene match: 2. Per the germline V gene, CDR1 is SGHTA and CDR2 is FQGTGA. The CDR3 is 14 amino acids.

Written as DNA, the CDR3 is TGTGCCAGCAGCTACTACTCTAGCGGGGACAATGAGCAGTTCTTC. Its translation: CASSYYSSGDNEQFF. The chain has TRBV7-9 and TRBJ2-1; TRBD2 matches at 9 bases. The CDR3 runs 15 residues. Germline V lookup: CDR1 SEHNR, CDR2 FQNEAQ (reference sequence). Trimming at V came to 4 bases and at J to 5 bases, leaving 6 bases not matched to a gene. Filled out from reference TRBV7-9 and TRBJ2-1, the complete variable domain reads DTGVSQNPRHKITKRGQNVTFRCDPISEHNRLYWYRQTLGQGPEFLTYFQNEAQLEKSRLLSDRFSAERPKGSFSTLEIQRTEQGDSAMYLCASSYYSSGDNEQFFGPGTRLTVL.

Concerning this clone itself: At one end the junction does not follow the germline gene, possibly because of a read error. The same CDR3 arises from other DNA sequences in this sample as well. V usage is TRBV19 and J usage is TRBJ2-3, with D possibly being TRBD2 (5 bases). This CDR3 contains 15 residues. Looked up from germline, CDR1 is LNHDA and CDR2 is SQIVND (reference sequence). The CDR3 sequence: CASSIFGLLTDTQYF. The CDR3 DNA sequence: TGTGCCAGCAGTATCTTCGGACTCCTAACAGATACGCAGTATTTT.

The chain carries TRBV11-2 and TRBJ2-7; 7 positions match TRBD2. The CDR3 is 14 residues long. CDR1 SGHAT and CDR2 FQNNGV come from the germline V gene. Unmatched junction bases numbered 6, after V lost 3 bases and J lost 4 bases. CDR3 sequence (DNA): TGTGCCAGCAGCTTTGTAACGGGAGGATACGAGCAGTACTTC. This translates into CASSFVTGGYEQYF.

In its sample, this clone was seen once. This chain connects TRBV7-9 to TRBJ2-5; D may be TRBD2 (6 bases). This CDR3 contains 15 residues. Germline CDR1 SEHNR, CDR2 FQNEAQ (reference sequence). V was clipped by 7 bases and J by 4 bases, with 19 bases between them. The CDR3 reads CASTFRSGVGETQYF. As DNA, the CDR3 is TGTGCCAGCACCTTCAGATCGGGGGTCGGAGAGACCCAGTACTTC.

The chain employs TRBV10-2 and TRBJ2-5; 7 positions match TRBD2. V dropped 1 base and J dropped 5; count of bases not matched to a gene: 7. In germline, CDR1 is WSHSY, CDR2 SAAADI. This CDR3 has 15 residues. The CDR3 region is CASSEFGGDSETQYF. The CDR3 nucleotides read TGCGCCAGCAGTGAGTTTGGGGGGGATAGCGAGACCCAGTACTTC.

The chain links TRBV5-1 to TRBJ2-1; a possible D gene is TRBD1 (6 bases). V lost 0 bases and J 0 bases, leaving 13 bases between the germline ends. Germline V gives CDR1 SGHRS, CDR2 YFSETQ. This CDR3 has 17 residues. The CDR3 nucleotides read TGCGCCAGCAGCTTGGAGGGGGTCCAGAGCTCCTACAATGAGCAGTTCTTC. The encoded protein is CASSLEGVQSSYNEQFF.

The chain employs TRBV2 and TRBJ1-5; D gene uncertain. This CDR3 region has 16 residues. Per germline, CDR1 SNHLY and CDR2 FYNNEI. Trimming shortened V by 0 bases and J by 2 bases, and 11 bases separated the two germline ends. CDR3 DNA sequence: TGTGCCAGCAGTGAAGCGCGGGGTGGGGGCAATCAGCCCCAGCATTTT. It translates to CASSEARGGGNQPQHF.

This chain connects TRBV18 to TRBJ2-1, with 11 bases lining up with TRBD2. V was pared by 0 bases and J by 5 bases, with 6 bases of the junction left unmatched. This CDR3 region has 17 residues. Germline V CDR1 and CDR2: KGHSH, LQKENI. The CDR3 here is CASSPPLIAGGNNEQFF. Written as DNA, the CDR3 is TGTGCCAGCTCACCACCTCTAATAGCGGGAGGGAACAATGAGCAGTTCTTC.

The chain joins TRBV19 to TRBJ1-1, with 8 bases lining up with TRBD1. The V and J ends lost 8 bases and 4 bases, in that order; junction bases with no gene match: 9. The CDR3 is 14 residues long. Germline CDR1 and CDR2: LNHDA and SQIVND (reference sequence). In DNA, the CDR3 is TGTGCCAGTCGGATACAGGGGGTAGGCACTGAAGCTTTCTTT. Protein product: CASRIQGVGTEAFF.

This rearrangement joins TRBV30 to TRBJ2-2; TRBD1 matches at 12 bases. J gave up 5 bases and V 3 bases, and 1 base lay outside the gene matches. Germline loops: CDR1 GTSNPN, CDR2 SVGIG (reference sequence). CDR3 length: 14 amino acids. The CDR3 spells CAWRGQGATGELFF. For the CDR3, the DNA is TGTGCCTGGAGGGGACAGGGGGCAACCGGGGAGCTGTTTTTT.

The V and J genes are TRBV7-9 and TRBJ1-6, with a weak D call TRBD1 (5 bases). Germline V gene data show CDR1 as SEHNR and CDR2 as FQNEAQ (reference sequence). This CDR3 contains 16 residues. V lost 5 bases, J lost 6 bases, and 17 bases lay in between. The CDR3 DNA follows: TGTGCCAGCAGCAGGGACGGAGGGTGGGTTAATTCACCCCTCCACTTT. Protein product: CASSRDGGWVNSPLHF. Combining the CDR3 with reference TRBV7-9 and TRBJ1-6 gives the whole variable domain DTGVSQNPRHKITKRGQNVTFRCDPISEHNRLYWYRQTLGQGPEFLTYFQNEAQLEKSRLLSDRFSAERPKGSFSTLEIQRTEQGDSAMYLCASSRDGGWVNSPLHFGNGTRLTVT.

The J gene is TRBJ2-1, the V gene TRBV27; D may be TRBD1 (5 bases). Germline values: CDR1 MNHEY, CDR2 SMNVEV (reference sequence). Trimming removed 5 bases at V and 1 base at J, with 9 bases between. The CDR3 extends over 14 amino acids. CDR3 DNA sequence: TGTGCCAGCAGTATACAGGAGTCCTACAATGAGCAGTTCTTC. Its protein product is CASSIQESYNEQFF.

The DNA for the CDR3 is TGTGCCAGCAGTGTTCTCTCTAGTTTTGGCTACACCTTC. Protein sequence: CASSVLSSFGYTF. This chain joins TRBV6-1 and TRBJ1-2; D unresolved. The CDR3 sequence is 13 residues long. CDR1 is MNHNS, CDR2 SASEGT, per germline. V was pared by 4 bases and J by 7 bases, with 13 bases between.

The chain employs TRBV6-5 and TRBJ1-1, with 9 bases matching TRBD1. The V gene's germline CDR1 is MNHEY and CDR2 SVGAGI. This CDR3 region has 15 residues. V shed 4 bases and J 1 base; nucleotides not matched to a gene: 4. CDR3 sequence reads: CASSSPGQGNTEAFF. The CDR3 bases are TGTGCCAGCAGTTCTCCGGGACAGGGGAACACTGAAGCTTTCTTT.

This rearrangement joins TRBV5-1 to TRBJ2-3; TRBD2 aligns across 14 bases. The junction had 3 bases not matched to a gene; V was cut back by 5 bases and J by 4 bases. Germline CDR1 SGHRS, CDR2 YFSETQ. This CDR3 is 15 amino acids long. The CDR3 region is CASRTSGGAADTQYF. CDR3 DNA sequence: TGCGCCAGCAGGACTAGCGGGGGGGCCGCAGATACGCAGTATTTT.

This clone appeared a few times. The V and J genes are TRBV27 and TRBJ1-1; D is undetermined. This CDR3 contains 14 residues. V dropped 3 bases and J dropped 6 bases, with 14 bases sitting between them. CDR1 MNHEY and CDR2 SMNVEV come from the germline V gene (reference sequence). The CDR3 DNA sequence: TGTGCCAGCAGTTTCCAGGCTCTTGCATCTGAAGCTTTCTTT. As protein: CASSFQALASEAFF.

The chain has TRBV11-1 and TRBJ1-1; tentatively, D is TRBD1 (5 bases). The germline V gene encodes CDR1 SGHAT and CDR2 FQDESV (reference sequence). The CDR3 contains 16 residues. With 1 base removed from V and 8 bases from J, the gap between germline ends came to 20 bases. This CDR3 is CASSLETGAARKEAFF. As DNA, the CDR3 is TGTGCCAGCAGCTTAGAAACTGGGGCGGCTCGTAAGGAAGCTTTCTTT.